The 13 T cell receptor beta chains below all came from one sample that was sequenced in a study of blood T cell repertoires in COVID-19. Using immunoSEQ multiplex PCR, the repertoire was profiled, and TCRdb retains in-frame clones only, with some absent. The repertoire holds approximately 220,000 clones, roughly four fifths seen once, with about 4.8% in the top ten. Material for sequencing was peripheral blood. These receptors originate from a woman aged 70-85 years with acute or convalescent COVID-19.

The chain has TRBV7-9 and TRBJ1-1; D remains unclear. The V and J ends lost 1 base and 10 bases respectively, with 7 bases between them. This CDR3 is 11 amino acids long. Germline loops: CDR1 SEHNR, CDR2 FQNEAQ (reference sequence). Here the CDR3 reads CASSLDSTAFF. The CDR3 DNA reads as TGTGCCAGCAGCTTAGACAGTACAGCTTTCTTT. Full variable domain (rest looked up from reference TRBV7-9 and TRBJ1-1): DTGVSQNPRHKITKRGQNVTFRCDPISEHNRLYWYRQTLGQGPEFLTYFQNEAQLEKSRLLSDRFSAERPKGSFSTLEIQRTEQGDSAMYLCASSLDSTAFFGQGTRLTVV.

The CDR3 nucleotides are TGTGCCAGCAGTTACACAGGGACCAAAAACATTCAGTACTTC. Residues: CASSYTGTKNIQYF. The chain uses TRBV3-1 (or the pseudogene TRBV3-2) and TRBJ2-4; the D gene is possibly TRBD1 (6 bases). The CDR3 has 14 residues. Between the trimmed V and J ends, which lost 6 bases and 2 bases, there was a span of 11 bases. The germline CDR1 and CDR2 sequences are LGHDT and YNNKEL (reference sequence).

V gene TRBV30 combines with J gene TRBJ2-3; 14 nucleotides agree with TRBD2. The CDR3 has 17 amino acids. Per germline, CDR1 GTSNPN and CDR2 SVGIG (reference sequence). The junction had 9 bases not matched to a gene; V was cut back by 3 bases and J by 4 bases. Here the CDR3 DNA reads TGTGCCTGGAGAAGAAAGGGGACTAGCGGGGGTGCAGATACGCAGTATTTT. This translates into CAWRRKGTSGGADTQYF.

The V call is TRBV5-1, the J call TRBJ1-4; D remains ambiguous. The germline gives CDR1 SGHRS, CDR2 YFSETQ. Trimming shortened V by 1 base and J by 0 bases, and 4 bases separated the two germline ends. This CDR3 is built from 14 residues. Here the CDR3 DNA reads TGCGCCAGCAGCTTGCGAGCAACTAATGAAAAACTGTTTTTT. This codes for CASSLRATNEKLFF.

The chain combines TRBV6-4 with TRBJ2-3; 7 bases are a match to TRBD1. Germline trimming cut 6 bases from V and 3 bases from J; bases unmatched to any gene: 9. CDR1 is MRHNA and CDR2 is SNTAGT in the germline V gene. This CDR3 spans 15 amino acids. CDR3 in amino acids: CASSRNDRATDTQYF. CDR3 bases: TGTGCCAGCAGCCGGAACGACAGGGCAACAGATACGCAGTATTTT.

The gene calls are TRBV6-6 and TRBJ1-3; a weak D match, TRBD1 (6 bases). The V gene lost 0 bases and the J gene lost 0 bases, with 6 bases spanning the gap. This CDR3 has 15 amino acids. From germline, CDR1 is MNHNY and CDR2 SVGAGI (reference sequence). This CDR3 is CASSYSGASGNTIYF. DNA for the CDR3: TGTGCCAGCAGTTACTCGGGGGCCTCTGGAAACACCATATATTTT.

V is TRBV25-1 and J is TRBJ2-3; D unresolved. CDR3 length equals 13 residues. V gave up 3 bases and J gave up 3 bases, with 7 bases separating them. Germline V CDR1 and CDR2: MGHDK, SYGVNS. The CDR3 DNA reads as TGTGCCAGCAGTGATTTCTTGACAGATACGCAGTATTTT. It is translated as CASSDFLTDTQYF.

The chain is built from TRBV19 and TRBJ1-1; a weak D match, TRBD1 (5 bases). The germline V gene encodes CDR1 LNHDA and CDR2 SQIVND (reference sequence). Trimming left V 4 bases short and J 5 bases short, with 11 bases between. The CDR3 is 13 residues long. CDR3 coding DNA: TGTGCCAGTAGTACGGGACTGCCGACTGAAGCTTTCTTT. Protein sequence: CASSTGLPTEAFF.

This chain links TRBV19 with TRBJ2-7; perhaps TRBD2 as D (6 bases). V lost 8 bases and J lost 0, with 17 bases in between. This CDR3 has 15 residues. Germline values: CDR1 LNHDA, CDR2 SQIVND (reference sequence). CDR3 bases: TGTGCCAGTGGAGGGTCCGGGTTCCGCTCCTACGAGCAGTACTTC. Its protein product is CASGGSGFRSYEQYF.

The genes are TRBV19 and TRBJ1-3; no clear D gene. Germline CDR1 is LNHDA and CDR2 is SQIVND (reference sequence). V gave up 9 bases and J gave up 4 bases, with 16 bases separating them. CDR3 length equals 14 residues. In nucleotides, the CDR3 is TGTGCCAGCAATCCAGGAAGCCTAGGAAACACCATATATTTT. Protein: CASNPGSLGNTIYF.

The rearrangement joins TRBV28 to TRBJ1-2; 10 bases map to TRBD1. V lost 5 bases and J lost 4; bases outside the gene matches: 13. Germline CDR1 is MDHEN and CDR2 is SYDVKM. This CDR3 has 17 amino acids. CDR3 loop: CASSMTTGGRGSYGYTF. The CDR3, as DNA: TGTGCCAGCAGTATGACGACAGGGGGCAGGGGCAGCTATGGCTACACCTTC.

The rearrangement links TRBV9 to TRBJ1-1; TRBD1 is a possible D gene (5 bases). The CDR3 covers 15 residues. Germline V lookup: CDR1 SGDLS, CDR2 YYNGEE. V was cut by 1 base and J by 1 base, with 11 bases left in between. For the CDR3, the DNA is TGTGCCAGCAGCGTAAGAGGGGAGGCGAACACTGAAGCTTTCTTT. The encoded protein is CASSVRGEANTEAFF.

This chain joins TRBV6-5 and TRBJ2-2; maybe TRBD2 (5 bases). Germline V gene sequence: CDR1 MNHEY, CDR2 SVGAGI. V lost 6 bases and J 0 bases, leaving 8 bases between the germline ends. The CDR3 sequence is 14 residues long. The CDR3 here is CASRFGANTGELFF. DNA for the CDR3: TGTGCCAGCAGATTCGGGGCGAACACCGGGGAGCTGTTTTTT.